The sequence of this T cell receptor (beta chain) was determined in a study of blood T cell repertoires in COVID-19. Study-level information: Sites across the United States, Italy and Spain contributed samples from acute and convalescent COVID-19.

Trimming stripped 4 bases from V and 3 bases from J, with 19 bases between. The CDR3 spans 16 residues. Per germline, CDR1 SGHRS and CDR2 YFSETQ. This clone was detected a few times. This table comes from immunoSEQ multiplex PCR, and its TCRdb copy is limited to in-frame clones, with some not included. This sample carries around 500,000 clones, roughly nine tenths of them seen once, and the ten largest clones take around 8%. This clonotype was obtained from a woman aged 55 to 70 who had recovered from COVID-19. This chain links TRBV5-1 with TRBJ1-1, with D possibly being TRBD1 (5 bases). Input material: PBMCs or T cells enriched from blood (not recorded which). CDR3 residues: CASSVGGSSGYTEAFF. CDR3 nucleotide sequence: TGCGCCAGCAGCGTGGGGGGTTCCTCAGGGTACACTGAAGCTTTCTTT. Variable domain in full (rest from reference TRBV5-1 and TRBJ1-1): KAGVTQTPRYLIKTRGQQVTLSCSPISGHRSVSWYQQTPGQGLQFLFEYFSETQRNKGNFPGRFSGRQFSNSRSEMNVSTLELGDSALYLCASSVGGSSGYTEAFFGQGTRLTVV.